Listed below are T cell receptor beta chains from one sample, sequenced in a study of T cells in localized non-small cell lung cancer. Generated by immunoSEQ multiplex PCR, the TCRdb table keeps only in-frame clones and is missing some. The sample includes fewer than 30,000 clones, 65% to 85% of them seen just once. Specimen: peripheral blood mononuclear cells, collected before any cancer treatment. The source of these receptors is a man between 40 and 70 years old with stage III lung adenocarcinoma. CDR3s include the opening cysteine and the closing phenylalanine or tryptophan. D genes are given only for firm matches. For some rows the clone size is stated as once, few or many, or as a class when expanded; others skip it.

CDR3nt: TGTGCCAGCAGCGGGGGACAGGGAGGCAATCAGCCCCAGCATTTT
CDR3aa: CASSGGQGGNQPQHF
d_gene: TRBD1
j_gene: TRBJ1-5
abundance: once
v_gene: TRBV9

CDR3nt: TGTGCCTCATCGGCGGGAGGGCCTATCACAGATACGCAGTATTTT
CDR3aa: CASSAGGPITDTQYF
d_gene: TRBD2
j_gene: TRBJ2-3
abundance: .
v_gene: TRBV28

CDR3nt: TGTGCCAGCAGCTTAGATTCGGGATCAAACACAGATACGCAGTATTTT
CDR3aa: CASSLDSGSNTDTQYF
d_gene: .
j_gene: TRBJ2-3
abundance: few
v_gene: TRBV7-8

CDR3nt: TGTGCCAGCAGCGAGCTTCAAACCCGACCACATGGCTACACCTTC
CDR3aa: CASSELQTRPHGYTF
d_gene: .
j_gene: TRBJ1-2
abundance: .
v_gene: TRBV2

CDR3nt: TGTGCCAGCAGTGGGTCCACAGATACGCAGTATTTT
CDR3aa: CASSGSTDTQYF
d_gene: .
j_gene: TRBJ2-3
abundance: .
v_gene: TRBV6-1

CDR3nt: TGTGCCAGCAGCTTAGGGCAATCAGAGACCCAGTACTTC
CDR3aa: CASSLGQSETQYF
d_gene: .
j_gene: TRBJ2-5
abundance: .
v_gene: TRBV7-3

CDR3nt: TGTGCCAGCAGTTTAGACTCTGGGGGCAATCAGCCCCAGCATTTT
CDR3aa: CASSLDSGGNQPQHF
d_gene: .
j_gene: TRBJ1-5
abundance: .
v_gene: TRBV27

CDR3nt: TGTGCCAGTACCCCGGGACAGGGTATGGCTGGAAACACCATATATTTT
CDR3aa: CASTPGQGMAGNTIYF
d_gene: TRBD1
j_gene: TRBJ1-3
abundance: .
v_gene: TRBV19

CDR3nt: TGCGCCAGCAGCCCCGGAGCCGGGACGGTCAACAATGAGCAGTTCTTC
CDR3aa: CASSPGAGTVNNEQFF
d_gene: .
j_gene: TRBJ2-1
abundance: .
v_gene: TRBV5-1

CDR3nt: TGTGCCAGCTGGGGTAGCAGGGGCCTCACCGGGGAGCTGTTTTTT
CDR3aa: CASWGSRGLTGELFF
d_gene: .
j_gene: TRBJ2-2
abundance: .
v_gene: TRBV28

CDR3nt: TGCGCCAGCCGAGCTTGGGTAGGGGGCTATGGCTACACCTTC
CDR3aa: CASRAWVGGYGYTF
d_gene: .
j_gene: TRBJ1-2
abundance: .
v_gene: TRBV5-1

CDR3nt: TGTGCCAGCAGCGGGACAGGGGGCGAGTTCCGTCACATTCAGTACTTC
CDR3aa: CASSGTGGEFRHIQYF
d_gene: TRBD1
j_gene: TRBJ2-4
abundance: .
v_gene: TRBV7-9

CDR3nt: TGTGCCACCAGCAGAGAGCCAGGGGGCAGGGCTGAAGCTTTCTTT
CDR3aa: CATSREPGGRAEAFF
d_gene: TRBD1
j_gene: TRBJ1-1
abundance: .
v_gene: TRBV15

CDR3nt: TGTGCCAGCAACGCTAGGCAGACCTACACCTTC
CDR3aa: CASNARQTYTF
d_gene: .
j_gene: TRBJ1-2
abundance: once
v_gene: TRBV28

CDR3nt: TGCAGCGTACCCGAGGACAGGGCCAACACAGATACGCAGTATTTT
CDR3aa: CSVPEDRANTDTQYF
d_gene: TRBD1
j_gene: TRBJ2-3
abundance: few
v_gene: TRBV29-1

CDR3nt: TGTGCCAGCGGACGGACTAGCGAGGCAGATACGCAGTATTTT
CDR3aa: CASGRTSEADTQYF
d_gene: TRBD2
j_gene: TRBJ2-3
abundance: .
v_gene: TRBV7-6

CDR3nt: TGTGCCAGCAGCCGCGGGCCTAACCAGCCCCAGCATTTT
CDR3aa: CASSRGPNQPQHF
d_gene: .
j_gene: TRBJ1-5
abundance: .
v_gene: TRBV5-6